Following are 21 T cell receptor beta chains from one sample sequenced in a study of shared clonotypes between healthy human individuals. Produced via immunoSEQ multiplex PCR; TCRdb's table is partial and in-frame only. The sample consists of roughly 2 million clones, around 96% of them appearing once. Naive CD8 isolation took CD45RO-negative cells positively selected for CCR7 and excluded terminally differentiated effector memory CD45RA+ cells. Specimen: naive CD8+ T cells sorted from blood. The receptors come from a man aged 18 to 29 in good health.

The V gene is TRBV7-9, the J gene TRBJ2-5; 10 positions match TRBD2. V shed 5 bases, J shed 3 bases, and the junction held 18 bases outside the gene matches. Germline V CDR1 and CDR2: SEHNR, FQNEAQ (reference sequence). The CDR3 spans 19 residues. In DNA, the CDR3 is TGTGCCAGCAGCCACCCTCGAAAACTAGCGGGGATAATAAAAGAGACCCAGTACTTC. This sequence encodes CASSHPRKLAGIIKETQYF.

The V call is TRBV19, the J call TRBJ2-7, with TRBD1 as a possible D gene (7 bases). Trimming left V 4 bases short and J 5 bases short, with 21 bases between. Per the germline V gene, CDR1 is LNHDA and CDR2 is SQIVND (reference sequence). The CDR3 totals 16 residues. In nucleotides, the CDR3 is TGTGCCAGTAGTACCCCCGCAGGGGGACTTTGGAACGAGCAGTACTTC. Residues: CASSTPAGGLWNEQYF.

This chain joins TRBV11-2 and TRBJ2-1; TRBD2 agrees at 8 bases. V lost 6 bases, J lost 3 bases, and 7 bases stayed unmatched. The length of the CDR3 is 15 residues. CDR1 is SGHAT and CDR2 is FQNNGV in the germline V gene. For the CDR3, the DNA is TGTGCCAGCAGATCTAGACTAGCGAGCTACAATGAGCAGTTCTTC. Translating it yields CASRSRLASYNEQFF. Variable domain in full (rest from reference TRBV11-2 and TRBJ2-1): EAGVAQSPRYKIIEKRQSVAFWCNPISGHATLYWYQQILGQGPKLLIQFQNNGVVDDSQLPKDRFSAERLKGVDSTLKIQPAKLEDSAVYLCASRSRLASYNEQFFGPGTRLTVL.

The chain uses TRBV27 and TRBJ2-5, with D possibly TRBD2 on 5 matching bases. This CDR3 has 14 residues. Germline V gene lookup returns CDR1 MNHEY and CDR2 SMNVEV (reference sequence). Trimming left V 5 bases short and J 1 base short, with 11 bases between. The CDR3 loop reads CASSRGYSQETQYF. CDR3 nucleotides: TGTGCCAGCAGTCGAGGGTATTCCCAAGAGACCCAGTACTTC.

In DNA, the CDR3 is TGTGCCAGCAGCCGACAGGGGGCGGTAAGCGGAGCTTTCTTT. Its translation: CASSRQGAVSGAFF. The chain carries TRBV6-5 and TRBJ1-1; TRBD1 matches at 10 bases. Trimming at V came to 6 bases and at J to 10 bases, leaving 11 bases not matched to a gene. Germline CDR1 MNHEY, CDR2 SVGAGI. CDR3 length equals 14 residues.

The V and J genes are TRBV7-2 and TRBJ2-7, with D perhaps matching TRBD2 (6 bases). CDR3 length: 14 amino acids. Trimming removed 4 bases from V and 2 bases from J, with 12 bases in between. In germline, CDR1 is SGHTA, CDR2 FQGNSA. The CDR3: CASSSPGAPYEQYF. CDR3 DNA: TGTGCCAGCAGCTCGCCGGGAGCTCCCTACGAGCAGTACTTC.

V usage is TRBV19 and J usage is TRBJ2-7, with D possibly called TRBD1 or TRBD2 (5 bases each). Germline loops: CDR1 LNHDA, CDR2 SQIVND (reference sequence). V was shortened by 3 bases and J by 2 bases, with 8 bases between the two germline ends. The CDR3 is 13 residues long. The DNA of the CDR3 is TGTGCCAGTAGTATGAGGGGAACCTACGAGCAGTACTTC. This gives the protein CASSMRGTYEQYF.

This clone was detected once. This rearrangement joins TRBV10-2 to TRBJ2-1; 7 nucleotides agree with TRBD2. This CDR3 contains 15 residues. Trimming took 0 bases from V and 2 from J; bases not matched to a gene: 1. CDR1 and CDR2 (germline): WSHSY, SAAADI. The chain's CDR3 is CASSESGLPYNEQFF. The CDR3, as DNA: TGCGCCAGCAGTGAGTCGGGACTACCCTACAATGAGCAGTTCTTC.

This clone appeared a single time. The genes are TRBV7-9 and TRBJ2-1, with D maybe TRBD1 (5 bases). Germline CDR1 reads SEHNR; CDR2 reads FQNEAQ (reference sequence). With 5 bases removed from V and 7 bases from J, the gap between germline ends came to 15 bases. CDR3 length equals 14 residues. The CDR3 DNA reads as TGTGCCAGCAGCCCAGTCGGCAGGGATAATGAGCAGTTCTTC. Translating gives CASSPVGRDNEQFF.

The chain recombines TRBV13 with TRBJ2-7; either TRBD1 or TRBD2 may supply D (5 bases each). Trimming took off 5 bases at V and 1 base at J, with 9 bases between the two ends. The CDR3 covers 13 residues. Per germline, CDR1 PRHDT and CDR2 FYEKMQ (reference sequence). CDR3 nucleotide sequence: TGTGCCAGCAGCACGGGACGTTCCTACGAGCAGTACTTC. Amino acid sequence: CASSTGRSYEQYF.

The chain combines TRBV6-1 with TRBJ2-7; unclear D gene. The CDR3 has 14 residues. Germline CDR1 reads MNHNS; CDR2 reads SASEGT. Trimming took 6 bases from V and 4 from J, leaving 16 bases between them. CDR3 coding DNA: TGTGCCAGCAGCCTCCTGCTCGCGGAATACGAGCAGTACTTC. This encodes CASSLLLAEYEQYF.

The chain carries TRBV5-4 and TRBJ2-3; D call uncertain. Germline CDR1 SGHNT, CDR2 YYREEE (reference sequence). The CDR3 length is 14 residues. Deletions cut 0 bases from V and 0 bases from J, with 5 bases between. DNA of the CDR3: TGTGCCAGCAGCTTGGAGAGAAGCACAGATACGCAGTATTTT. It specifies CASSLERSTDTQYF.

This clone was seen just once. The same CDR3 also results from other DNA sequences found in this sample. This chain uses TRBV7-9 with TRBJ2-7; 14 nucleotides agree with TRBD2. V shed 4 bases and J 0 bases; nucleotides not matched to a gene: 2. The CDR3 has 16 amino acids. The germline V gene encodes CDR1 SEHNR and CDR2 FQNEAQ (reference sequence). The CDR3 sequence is CASSSGLAGDSYEQYF. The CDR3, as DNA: TGTGCCAGCAGCTCGGGACTAGCGGGGGACTCCTACGAGCAGTACTTC. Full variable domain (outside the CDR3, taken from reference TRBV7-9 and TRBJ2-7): DTGVSQNPRHKITKRGQNVTFRCDPISEHNRLYWYRQTLGQGPEFLTYFQNEAQLEKSRLLSDRFSAERPKGSFSTLEIQRTEQGDSAMYLCASSSGLAGDSYEQYFGPGTRLTVT.

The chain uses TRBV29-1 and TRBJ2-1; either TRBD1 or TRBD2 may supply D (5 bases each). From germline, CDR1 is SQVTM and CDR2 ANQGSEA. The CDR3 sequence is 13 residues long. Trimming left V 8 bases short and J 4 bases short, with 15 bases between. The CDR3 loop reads CSPLRGEYNEQFF. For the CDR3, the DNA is TGCAGCCCGCTGAGGGGAGAATACAATGAGCAGTTCTTC.

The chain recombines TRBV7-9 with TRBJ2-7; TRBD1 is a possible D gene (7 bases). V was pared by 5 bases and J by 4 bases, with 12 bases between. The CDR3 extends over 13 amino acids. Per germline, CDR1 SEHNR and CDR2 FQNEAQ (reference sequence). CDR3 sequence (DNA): TGTGCCAGCAGCGCACAGGGGAGGTACGAGCAGTACTTC. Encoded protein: CASSAQGRYEQYF. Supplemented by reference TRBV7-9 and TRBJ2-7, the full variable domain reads DTGVSQNPRHKITKRGQNVTFRCDPISEHNRLYWYRQTLGQGPEFLTYFQNEAQLEKSRLLSDRFSAERPKGSFSTLEIQRTEQGDSAMYLCASSAQGRYEQYFGPGTRLTVT.

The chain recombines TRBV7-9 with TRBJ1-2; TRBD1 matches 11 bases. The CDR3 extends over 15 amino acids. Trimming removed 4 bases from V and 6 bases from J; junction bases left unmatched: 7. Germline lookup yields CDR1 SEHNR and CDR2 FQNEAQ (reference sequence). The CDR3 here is CASSSVDRGLDGYTF. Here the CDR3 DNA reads TGTGCCAGCAGCTCAGTGGACAGGGGGCTAGATGGCTACACCTTC. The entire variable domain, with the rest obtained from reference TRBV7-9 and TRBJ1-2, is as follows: DTGVSQNPRHKITKRGQNVTFRCDPISEHNRLYWYRQTLGQGPEFLTYFQNEAQLEKSRLLSDRFSAERPKGSFSTLEIQRTEQGDSAMYLCASSSVDRGLDGYTFGSGTRLTVV.

The CDR3 reads CASSLGQVTYTGELFF. CDR3 nucleotide sequence: TGTGCCAGCAGCTTGGGACAGGTCACCTACACCGGGGAGCTGTTTTTT. The J gene is TRBJ2-2, the V gene TRBV5-5; a weak D match, TRBD1 (6 bases). From germline, CDR1 is SGHKS and CDR2 YYEKEE (reference sequence). The V gene lost 0 bases and the J gene lost 3 bases, with 12 bases spanning the gap. The CDR3 extends over 16 amino acids.

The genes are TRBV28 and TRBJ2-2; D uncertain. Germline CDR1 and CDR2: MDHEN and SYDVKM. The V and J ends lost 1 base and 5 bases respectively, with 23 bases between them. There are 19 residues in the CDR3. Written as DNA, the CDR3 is TGTGCCAGCAGTTTATTGAGTCTAATGGACGCAGCAGGAACCGGGGAGCTGTTTTTT. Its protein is CASSLLSLMDAAGTGELFF.

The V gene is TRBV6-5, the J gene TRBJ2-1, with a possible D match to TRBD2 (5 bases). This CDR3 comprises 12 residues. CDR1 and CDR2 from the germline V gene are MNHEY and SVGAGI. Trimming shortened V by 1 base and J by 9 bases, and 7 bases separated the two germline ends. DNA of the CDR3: TGTGCCAGCAGTTACTTTGGAGGTGAGCAGTTCTTC. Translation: CASSYFGGEQFF.

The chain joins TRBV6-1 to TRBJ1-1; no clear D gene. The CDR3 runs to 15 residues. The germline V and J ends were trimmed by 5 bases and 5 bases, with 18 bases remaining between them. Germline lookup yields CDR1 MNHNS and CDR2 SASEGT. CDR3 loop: CASSSLGGGNTEAFF. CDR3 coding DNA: TGTGCCAGCAGTTCCCTAGGTGGAGGGAATACTGAAGCTTTCTTT.

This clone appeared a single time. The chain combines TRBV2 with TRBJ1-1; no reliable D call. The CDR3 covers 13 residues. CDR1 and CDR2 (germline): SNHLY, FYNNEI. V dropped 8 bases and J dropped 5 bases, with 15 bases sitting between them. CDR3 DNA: TGTGCCAGCCCCCCCGCGGGGATGACTGAAGCTTTCTTT. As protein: CASPPAGMTEAFF.